Sequencing of this TCR beta chain was carried out in a study of blood T cell repertoires in COVID-19. On the study more broadly: Sample material is recorded as cDNA or gDNA derived from T cells, B-cell-depleted T cells, or PBMCs.

This CDR3 is 14 amino acids long. The V segment lost 7 bases and the J segment 5 bases; nucleotides outside the gene matches: 9. The germline V gene has CDR1 SQVTM and CDR2 ANQGSEA. TCRdb's copy holds only in-frame clones and misses some; the assay was immunoSEQ multiplex PCR. The table lists about 290,000 clones, around 86% of them singletons. This TCR came from a woman in her thirties or forties who had recovered from COVID-19. Sample: PBMCs or T cells enriched from blood (not recorded which). This sequence joins TRBV29-1 and TRBJ1-4; TRBD1 agrees at 8 bases. The CDR3 sequence is CSASDRGLNEKLFF. CDR3 in DNA: TGCAGCGCCTCTGACAGGGGCCTAAATGAAAAACTGTTTTTT.